This TCR beta chain was identified during a study of ipilimumab plus nivolumab after autologous stem cell transplantation. Turning to the study itself: The DLBCL group included primary refractory and relapsed cases.

The data were produced by immunoSEQ multiplex PCR, yet TCRdb's version contains in-frame clones alone and is incomplete. The data hold fewer than 25,000 clones, with roughly four fifths observed a single time. V gave up 0 bases and J gave up 5 bases, with 14 bases separating them. The CDR3 loop spans 16 amino acids. Germline V gene data show CDR1 as LGHNA and CDR2 as YSLEER. Ipilimumab, 1 mg/kg, started 14 to 28 days after autologous transplant. Patients got 3 mg/kg IV nivolumab weeks 1, 4, 7, 10, then biweekly through week 26. Within the sample, this clone is large. The receptor comes from a male donor with diffuse large B-cell lymphoma. The sample here was PBMCs, taken in a trial of ipilimumab plus nivolumab as post-transplant consolidation. The chain couples TRBV4-3 to TRBJ2-1, with D tentatively TRBD2 (5 bases). The CDR3 DNA follows: TGCGCCAGCAGCCAAGAGGTAGCGAAGCGAAACAATGAGCAGTTCTTC. Its translation is CASSQEVAKRNNEQFF.